The source of this T cell receptor beta chain is a study of T-cell memory formation after mild COVID-19. Study-level points and caveats: The authors did not confirm SARS-CoV-2 specificity of second-wave clones peaking day 37. CD4/CD8 balance held among clones contracting day 15 to 85, and later expanders leaned CD4+. Pre-infection memory showed some responding clones, and this suggested that cross-reactive memory joined. Largely, contracting CD4+ clones fell within CM and EM, and contracting CD8+ clones within EMRA.

Each CDR3 protein gets one entry after TCRdb re-called the 5' RACE reads with MiXCR. The table records roughly 180,000 distinct CDR3 sequences, around 10% of them present only once. The CDR3 runs 12 residues. The V gene lost 11 bases and the J gene lost 2 bases, with 8 bases spanning the gap. Germline CDR1 KGHDR, CDR2 SFDVKD. Comment on this clonotype: Antigen specificity is unknown.

This sequence joins TRBV24-1 and TRBJ2-2; D is unclear. The clonotype originates from a man aged 18 to 30 who had mild COVID-19 (a few samples of this study predate the infection). Cell type and time point are not known. Material: PBMCs or a T cell subset sorted from them (not recorded which). DNA of the CDR3: TGTGCCAGGAAAATTAACACCGGGGAGCTGTTTTTT. Translating gives CARKINTGELFF.